This T cell receptor beta chain was retrieved from a study of blood T cell repertoires in COVID-19. Per the original methods: Estimation of nucleated cell counts relied on the amplification of reference gene primers. Here immunoSEQ multiplex PCR was the method, and the copy in TCRdb shows in-frame clones only, minus some. That table is the source of V, J and clone size, and D and trimming were worked out from the DNA. This table holds some 83,000 clones, around nine tenths found once. Germline V gene sequence: CDR1 SEHNR, CDR2 FQNEAQ (reference sequence). With 3 bases clipped from V and 4 bases from J, the junction kept 4 bases outside the gene matches. The CDR3 sequence is 14 residues long.

The specimen sequenced was peripheral blood. The receptor's source is a woman of 80 years or more with active or convalescent COVID-19. J is TRBJ1-2 and V is TRBV7-9; 8 positions agree with TRBD1. In DNA form, the CDR3 reads TGTGCCAGCAGCTTCGGACAGGGCGGCTATGGCTACACCTTC. Protein sequence: CASSFGQGGYGYTF. The variable domain in full, completed from reference TRBV7-9 and TRBJ1-2, reads DTGVSQNPRHKITKRGQNVTFRCDPISEHNRLYWYRQTLGQGPEFLTYFQNEAQLEKSRLLSDRFSAERPKGSFSTLEIQRTEQGDSAMYLCASSFGQGGYGYTFGSGTRLTVV.